Listed below are T cell receptor beta chains from one sample, sequenced in a study of blood T cell repertoires in COVID-19. The repertoire was sequenced with immunoSEQ multiplex PCR; TCRdb's copy has only in-frame clones and lacks some. The sample has around 300,000 clones; 70% to 90% are singletons. The specimen was peripheral blood. Source of these receptors: a woman in her 70s with acute or convalescent COVID-19. Each CDR3 is given with its conserved first and last residue. D genes are given only for firm matches. Expanded clones are given a class, and other clones once, few, many or no size at all.

clone_size: few; v_call: TRBV19; d_call: TRBD1; j_call: TRBJ1-5; cdr3_nt: TGTGCCAGTAGTCTGACAGGGGGTCATCAGCCCCAGCATTTT; cdr3_aa: CASSLTGGHQPQHF
clone_size: -; v_call: TRBV12-5; d_call: -; j_call: TRBJ2-1; cdr3_nt: TGTGCTAGTGGTTTGGTACTGAGTCTCCGGGACACGGTAAATGAGCAGTTCTTC; cdr3_aa: CASGLVLSLRDTVNEQFF
clone_size: -; v_call: TRBV4-1; d_call: TRBD2; j_call: TRBJ2-3; cdr3_nt: TGCGCCAGCAGCCAAGAAGGCACGGGGGGGCCGTACGATACGCAGTATTTT; cdr3_aa: CASSQEGTGGPYDTQYF
clone_size: -; v_call: TRBV27; d_call: TRBD2; j_call: TRBJ2-2; cdr3_nt: TGTGCCAGCAGTTTGCGCGGGAGGCCGAACACCGGGGAGCTGTTTTTT; cdr3_aa: CASSLRGRPNTGELFF
clone_size: -; v_call: TRBV6-5; d_call: -; j_call: TRBJ1-2; cdr3_nt: TGTGCCAGCAGTTACCAGCGGGCTAACTATGGCTACACCTTC; cdr3_aa: CASSYQRANYGYTF
clone_size: -; v_call: TRBV4-1; d_call: -; j_call: TRBJ1-2; cdr3_nt: TGCGCCAGCAGCCAAGAAGCTCTCCCCGGGTATGGCTACACCTTC; cdr3_aa: CASSQEALPGYGYTF
clone_size: -; v_call: TRBV5-6; d_call: -; j_call: TRBJ2-2; cdr3_nt: TGTGCCAGCAGCTTGTCGGGGGTAATCACCGGGGAGCTGTTTTTT; cdr3_aa: CASSLSGVITGELFF
clone_size: -; v_call: TRBV14; d_call: TRBD1; j_call: TRBJ1-2; cdr3_nt: TGTGCCAGCAGCCATGGGACAGGGGAGGCCTACACCTTC; cdr3_aa: CASSHGTGEAYTF
clone_size: -; v_call: TRBV7-3; d_call: -; j_call: TRBJ1-1; cdr3_nt: TGTGCCAGCAGCTTAACCGACAAGCACACTGAAGCTTTCTTT; cdr3_aa: CASSLTDKHTEAFF
clone_size: -; v_call: TRBV18; d_call: TRBD1; j_call: TRBJ2-7; cdr3_nt: TGTGCCAGCTCACGCCGGGACAGGGGGCTTGGTGAGCAGTACTTC; cdr3_aa: CASSRRDRGLGEQYF
clone_size: -; v_call: TRBV6-1; d_call: -; j_call: TRBJ2-1; cdr3_nt: TGTGCCAGCAGTGAATGGGGGCAGGGGTTACGGGAGCAGTTCTTC; cdr3_aa: CASSEWGQGLREQFF
clone_size: -; v_call: TRBV6-5; d_call: -; j_call: TRBJ2-2; cdr3_nt: TGTGCCAGCATTCGACACCAGAACACCGGGGAGCTGTTTTTT; cdr3_aa: CASIRHQNTGELFF
clone_size: -; v_call: TRBV6-2/TRBV6-3; d_call: -; j_call: TRBJ2-3; cdr3_nt: TGTGCCAGCAGTTATACGAGCCCCACAGATACGCAGTATTTT; cdr3_aa: CASSYTSPTDTQYF
clone_size: -; v_call: TRBV7-9; d_call: -; j_call: TRBJ1-6; cdr3_nt: TGTGCCAGCAGCCTACAGGGCATGGGGAATTCACCCCTCCACTTT; cdr3_aa: CASSLQGMGNSPLHF
clone_size: -; v_call: TRBV5-8; d_call: TRBD1; j_call: TRBJ2-2; cdr3_nt: TGTGCCAGCAGCCCCGACAGGGATCTCGCCGGGGAGCTGTTTTTT; cdr3_aa: CASSPDRDLAGELFF
clone_size: -; v_call: TRBV3-1/TRBV3-2; d_call: -; j_call: TRBJ2-5; cdr3_nt: TGTGCCAGCAGCCAAGGGACTCTGGGGGAGACCCAGTACTTC; cdr3_aa: CASSQGTLGETQYF
clone_size: -; v_call: TRBV6-5; d_call: -; j_call: TRBJ1-1; cdr3_nt: TGTGCCGGCCACAGGTTGGGGAAGACTGAAGCTTTCTTT; cdr3_aa: CAGHRLGKTEAFF
clone_size: -; v_call: TRBV7-3; d_call: -; j_call: TRBJ1-5; cdr3_nt: TGTGCCAGCAGCTTAACGGGAGGGCAGAAGTATAGCAATCAGCCCCAGCATTTT; cdr3_aa: CASSLTGGQKYSNQPQHF
clone_size: -; v_call: TRBV10-3; d_call: -; j_call: TRBJ1-3; cdr3_nt: TGTGCCATCATGAGGCCCTCTGGAAACACCATATATTTT; cdr3_aa: CAIMRPSGNTIYF
clone_size: -; v_call: TRBV30; d_call: -; j_call: TRBJ2-1; cdr3_nt: TGTGCCTGGAGTGTAGTTAGGGGGAACTTGAATGAGCAGTTCTTC; cdr3_aa: CAWSVVRGNLNEQFF
clone_size: -; v_call: TRBV2; d_call: -; j_call: TRBJ2-5; cdr3_nt: TGTGCCAGCAGTCGGGAACTAGGGGAGACCCAGTACTTC; cdr3_aa: CASSRELGETQYF
clone_size: few; v_call: TRBV7-9; d_call: TRBD1; j_call: TRBJ2-7; cdr3_nt: TGTGCCAGCAGCCGTCCCGGGACAGGACCTAGCTCCTACGAGCAGTACTTC; cdr3_aa: CASSRPGTGPSSYEQYF
clone_size: -; v_call: TRBV9; d_call: -; j_call: TRBJ2-2; cdr3_nt: TGTGCCAGCAGCGTAGCGGCAGAGGGTTCCGGGGAGCTGTTTTTT; cdr3_aa: CASSVAAEGSGELFF
clone_size: -; v_call: TRBV27; d_call: TRBD1; j_call: TRBJ2-7; cdr3_nt: TGTGCCAGCAGTTTCCTCCAGGACAGGGCTAGCTCCTACGAGCAGTACTTC; cdr3_aa: CASSFLQDRASSYEQYF
clone_size: -; v_call: TRBV7-9; d_call: -; j_call: TRBJ1-1; cdr3_nt: TGTGCCAGCAGCTCCCCGTCGACAGCCATGAACACTGAAGCTTTCTTT; cdr3_aa: CASSSPSTAMNTEAFF
clone_size: -; v_call: TRBV19; d_call: TRBD1; j_call: TRBJ1-3; cdr3_nt: TGTGCCAGTAGCAACGCCCGGACAGGGGTCTACTCTGGAAACACCATATATTTT; cdr3_aa: CASSNARTGVYSGNTIYF
clone_size: -; v_call: TRBV5-5; d_call: -; j_call: TRBJ1-6; cdr3_nt: TGTGCCAGCAGCCGAGAGGGAGTTTCACCCCTCCACTTT; cdr3_aa: CASSREGVSPLHF
clone_size: -; v_call: TRBV5-1; d_call: TRBD1; j_call: TRBJ1-1; cdr3_nt: TGCGCCAGCCGCGGACAGGGGATGAACACTGAAGCTTTCTTT; cdr3_aa: CASRGQGMNTEAFF
clone_size: -; v_call: TRBV5-1; d_call: -; j_call: TRBJ1-6; cdr3_nt: TGCGCCAGCAGCTTGCAGGGGAGCTCCTATAATTCACCCCTCCACTTT; cdr3_aa: CASSLQGSSYNSPLHF
clone_size: -; v_call: TRBV18; d_call: -; j_call: TRBJ1-1; cdr3_nt: TGTGCCAGCTCACCAATCTTCTGGACAGTAGGCCGTGAAGCTTTCTTT; cdr3_aa: CASSPIFWTVGREAFF
clone_size: few; v_call: TRBV14; d_call: -; j_call: TRBJ1-6; cdr3_nt: TGTGCCAGCAGCCAAGCCTCACACACTTCACCCCTCCACTTT; cdr3_aa: CASSQASHTSPLHF
clone_size: few; v_call: TRBV11-2; d_call: TRBD1; j_call: TRBJ2-4; cdr3_nt: TGTGCCAGCAGCGATAGATGGGCCGGGACAGGGCAAAACATTCAGTACTTC; cdr3_aa: CASSDRWAGTGQNIQYF
clone_size: once; v_call: TRBV2; d_call: -; j_call: TRBJ1-6; cdr3_nt: TGTGCCAGCAGGGTGGACAGAAGGTCCTATAATTCACCCCTCCACTTT; cdr3_aa: CASRVDRRSYNSPLHF
clone_size: -; v_call: TRBV18; d_call: -; j_call: TRBJ2-5; cdr3_nt: TGTGCCAGCTCCCCCTCCGGCGGCCCGGAGACCCAGTACTTC; cdr3_aa: CASSPSGGPETQYF
clone_size: once; v_call: TRBV3-1/TRBV3-2; d_call: -; j_call: TRBJ2-5; cdr3_nt: TGTGCCAGCTCCGGGGGGCTGCAGGGAGAGACCCAGTACTTC; cdr3_aa: CASSGGLQGETQYF
clone_size: -; v_call: TRBV10-2; d_call: TRBD1; j_call: TRBJ2-5; cdr3_nt: TGCGCCAGCACTCCGGGACAGGGACAAGAGACCCAGTACTTC; cdr3_aa: CASTPGQGQETQYF
clone_size: -; v_call: TRBV3-1/TRBV3-2; d_call: -; j_call: TRBJ1-5; cdr3_nt: TGTGCCAGCAGCCCCGCCGCGGGTAGCAATCAGCCCCAGCATTTT; cdr3_aa: CASSPAAGSNQPQHF
clone_size: -; v_call: TRBV27; d_call: TRBD1; j_call: TRBJ2-7; cdr3_nt: TGTGCCAGCTCTTATTACAGGGGACACGAGCAGTACTTC; cdr3_aa: CASSYYRGHEQYF
clone_size: -; v_call: TRBV12-5; d_call: TRBD2; j_call: TRBJ2-1; cdr3_nt: TGTGCTAGTACGGGGGGGTCCGTCTACAATGAGCAGTTCTTC; cdr3_aa: CASTGGSVYNEQFF
clone_size: -; v_call: TRBV6-5; d_call: -; j_call: TRBJ1-3; cdr3_nt: TGTGCCAGCAGGCGAAACAGGGAGTTTGGAAACACCATATATTTT; cdr3_aa: CASRRNREFGNTIYF
clone_size: once; v_call: TRBV12-5; d_call: -; j_call: TRBJ2-1; cdr3_nt: TGTGCTAGTGGTTTGGACGGGGTTGGGGAGCAGTTCTTC; cdr3_aa: CASGLDGVGEQFF
clone_size: -; v_call: TRBV5-1; d_call: -; j_call: TRBJ2-7; cdr3_nt: TGCGCCAGCAGCTTTTCGGGGGGCCGCTACGAGCAGTACTTC; cdr3_aa: CASSFSGGRYEQYF
clone_size: -; v_call: TRBV27; d_call: -; j_call: TRBJ2-4; cdr3_nt: TGTGCCAGCAGTTTTGGGGAGGCCCAAAACATTCAGTACTTC; cdr3_aa: CASSFGEAQNIQYF
clone_size: -; v_call: TRBV2; d_call: TRBD1; j_call: TRBJ2-7; cdr3_nt: TGTGCCAGCCTTCAGGGGGCAAACTCCTACGAGCAGTACTTC; cdr3_aa: CASLQGANSYEQYF
clone_size: once; v_call: TRBV24-1; d_call: TRBD2; j_call: TRBJ2-1; cdr3_nt: TGTGCCACCAGTGATTTCGAGCGGGGGGGCAGCGGTGAGCAGTTCTTC; cdr3_aa: CATSDFERGGSGEQFF
clone_size: -; v_call: TRBV15; d_call: -; j_call: TRBJ1-4; cdr3_nt: TGTGCCACCAGCAGAGATCTAAGGGGAAAACTGTTTTTT; cdr3_aa: CATSRDLRGKLFF
clone_size: few; v_call: TRBV6-5; d_call: -; j_call: TRBJ2-7; cdr3_nt: TGTGCTTCGACAGTCCCTTCGGGCGAGCAGTACTTC; cdr3_aa: CASTVPSGEQYF
clone_size: few; v_call: TRBV2; d_call: -; j_call: TRBJ1-2; cdr3_nt: TGTGCCAGCAGTGACATGCGGGGGTGGGACTATGGCTACACCTTC; cdr3_aa: CASSDMRGWDYGYTF
clone_size: -; v_call: TRBV7-9; d_call: -; j_call: TRBJ1-5; cdr3_nt: TGTGCCAGCAGCTTCGGTAGCAATCAGCCCCAGCATTTT; cdr3_aa: CASSFGSNQPQHF
clone_size: -; v_call: TRBV11-2; d_call: -; j_call: TRBJ1-2; cdr3_nt: TGTGCCAGCAGCCAACTTTCTCCTAGCTATGGCTACACCTTC; cdr3_aa: CASSQLSPSYGYTF